The 10 T cell receptor beta chains reported below all come from one sample, sequenced in a study of human T cells and chemical hapten exposure. Sample time point: patch test 2, 6 weeks after DPC sensitization. The treatment here: therapeutic diphenylcyclopropenone sensitization with weekly scalp DPC. Via MiXCR, TCRdb re-called the RACE reads, giving one row per CDR3 protein. Among about 69,000 distinct CDR3 sequences listed, around 10% were seen once. The material was whole blood, obtained in connection with sensitization to the hapten diphenylcyclopropenone (DPC). The receptors were sampled from a woman between 45 and 65 years old with alopecia areata. Some clones in this sample may be carry-over from other donors' samples.

This clonotype was observed at least ten times. The V gene is TRBV12-3 or TRBV12-4, the J gene TRBJ2-5, with D maybe TRBD1 (6 bases). The ends were cut back, 4 bases at V and 4 bases at J, with 10 bases in the middle. This CDR3 has 13 residues. CDR3 DNA: TGTGCCAGCAGTTACAGGGTCGGAGAGACCCAGTACTTC. Encoded protein: CASSYRVGETQYF.

Ten or more counts support this clonotype. V gene TRBV3-1 combines with J gene TRBJ1-1; 7 bases line up with TRBD1. Looked up from germline, CDR1 is LGHDT and CDR2 is YNNKEL (reference sequence). The CDR3 is made up of 18 amino acids. V gave up 0 bases and J gave up 0 bases; unmatched junction bases: 10. CDR3 nucleotides: TGTGCCAGCAGCCAAGAACACTGGGACAGCTACATGAACACTGAAGCTTTCTTT. Its translation is CASSQEHWDSYMNTEAFF.

This clonotype was picked up many times. The CDR3, as DNA: TGTGCCAGCTCCCTCAAGGGGTCTGAGCAGTTCTTC. This codes for CASSLKGSEQFF. The gene calls are TRBV18 and TRBJ2-1, with D perhaps matching TRBD1 (5 bases). The V and J ends lost 6 bases and 9 bases respectively, with 12 bases between them. This CDR3 has 12 amino acids. Germline CDR1 and CDR2: KGHSH and LQKENI.

This clonotype showed up many times. The chain employs TRBV28 and TRBJ2-2, with TRBD1 as a possible D gene (5 bases). The V gene lost 3 bases and the J gene lost 6 bases, with 11 bases spanning the gap. In germline, CDR1 is MDHEN, CDR2 SYDVKM. CDR3 length: 14 amino acids. CDR3 nucleotide sequence: TGTGCCAGCAGTTTTCGGACACCTCCCGGGGAGCTGTTTTTT. This codes for CASSFRTPPGELFF.

This clonotype appeared a few times. V and J are TRBV12-3 or TRBV12-4 and TRBJ2-1, with 13 bases lining up with TRBD2. The CDR3 is made up of 19 amino acids. The trim removed 4 bases at V and 2 bases at J, leaving 11 bases unmatched. Written as DNA, the CDR3 is TGTGCCAGCAGTTCTTGGACTAGCGGGAGTGCTAGGACCTACAATGAGCAGTTCTTC. Translation: CASSSWTSGSARTYNEQFF.

The sample holds a few counts of this clonotype. The chain is built from TRBV28 and TRBJ1-4, with 10 bases fitting TRBD1. Germline V gene lookup returns CDR1 MDHEN and CDR2 SYDVKM. V was pared by 7 bases and J by 8 bases, with 10 bases of the junction left unmatched. This CDR3 comprises 15 residues. This chain's CDR3 is CASIQGDRGDEKLFF. The CDR3, as DNA: TGTGCCAGCATCCAGGGGGACAGGGGAGACGAAAAACTGTTTTTT.

This clonotype was detected ten times or more. The gene calls are TRBV7-2 and TRBJ2-3; 10 nucleotides line up with TRBD2. The CDR3 runs to 16 residues. Germline CDR1 SGHTA, CDR2 FQGNSA. The junction had 5 bases not matched to a gene; V was cut back by 5 bases and J by 0 bases. CDR3 sequence: CASSRSGRLSTDTQYF. The CDR3, as DNA: TGTGCCAGCAGCCGTAGCGGGAGGCTTAGCACAGATACGCAGTATTTT.

This clonotype came up a few times. The chain carries TRBV6-5 and TRBJ2-1; D is possibly TRBD2 (6 bases). The CDR3 runs to 15 residues. From germline, CDR1 is MNHEY and CDR2 SVGAGI. Between the trimmed V and J ends, which lost 5 bases and 8 bases, there was a span of 19 bases. The CDR3 sequence: CASSEQGGRFDEQFF. In DNA form, the CDR3 reads TGTGCCAGCAGTGAGCAGGGAGGCCGATTCGATGAGCAGTTCTTC.

This clonotype was detected many times. This chain uses TRBV19 with TRBJ2-4; D possibly corresponds to TRBD1 (5 bases). The CDR3 is 12 residues long. Between the trimmed V and J ends, which lost 8 bases and 6 bases, there was a span of 11 bases. The germline V gene encodes CDR1 LNHDA and CDR2 SQIVND (reference sequence). CDR3 region: CASRQGRNIQYF. CDR3 coding DNA: TGTGCCAGTCGGCAGGGTAGAAACATTCAGTACTTC.

This clonotype was found many times. The chain employs TRBV4-2 and TRBJ1-6, with TRBD1 identical over 8 bases. Trimming at V came to 0 bases and at J to 2 bases, leaving 6 bases not matched to a gene. Per the germline V gene, CDR1 is LGHNA and CDR2 is YNFKEQ. The CDR3 contains 18 residues. CDR3 sequence reads: CASSQDLQGATYNSPLHF. In DNA form, the CDR3 reads TGTGCCAGCAGCCAAGATCTTCAGGGGGCAACCTATAATTCACCCCTCCACTTT.